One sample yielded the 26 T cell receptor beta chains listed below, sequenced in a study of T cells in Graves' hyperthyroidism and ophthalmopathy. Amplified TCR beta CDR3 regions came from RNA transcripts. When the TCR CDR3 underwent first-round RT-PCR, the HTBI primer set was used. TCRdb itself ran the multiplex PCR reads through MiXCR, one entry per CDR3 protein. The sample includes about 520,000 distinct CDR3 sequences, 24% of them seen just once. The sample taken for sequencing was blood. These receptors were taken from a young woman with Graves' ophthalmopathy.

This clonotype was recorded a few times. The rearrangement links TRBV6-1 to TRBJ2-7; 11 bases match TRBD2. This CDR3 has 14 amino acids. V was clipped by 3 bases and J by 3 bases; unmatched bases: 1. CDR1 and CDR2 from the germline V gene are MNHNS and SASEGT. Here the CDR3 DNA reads TGTGCCAGCAGTGACCTAGCGGGAGGCTACGAGCAGTACTTC. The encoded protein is CASSDLAGGYEQYF.

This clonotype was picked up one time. In DNA, the CDR3 is TGCAGTGCTAGAGACGTAGAGTACTCTGGAAACACCATATATTTT. It specifies CSARDVEYSGNTIYF. The chain joins TRBV20-1 to TRBJ1-3, with D hard to call. V lost 0 bases and J lost 0, with 9 bases in between. CDR3 length equals 15 residues. CDR1 and CDR2 from the germline V gene are DFQATT and SNEGSKA (reference sequence).

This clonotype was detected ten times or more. The CDR3 sequence: CAWSVRSGFSGEAFF. Written as DNA, the CDR3 is TGTGCCTGGAGTGTACGATCGGGGTTTTCGGGTGAAGCTTTCTTT. The genes are TRBV30 and TRBJ1-1; D unclear. Germline V gives CDR1 GTSNPN, CDR2 SVGIG (reference sequence). The germline V and J ends were trimmed by 0 bases and 7 bases, with 18 bases remaining between them. The length of the CDR3 is 15 residues.

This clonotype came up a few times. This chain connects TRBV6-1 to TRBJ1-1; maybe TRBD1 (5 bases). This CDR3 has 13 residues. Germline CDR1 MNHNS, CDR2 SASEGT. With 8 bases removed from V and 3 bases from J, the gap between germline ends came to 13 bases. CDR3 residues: CASVQGWDTEAFF. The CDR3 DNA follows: TGTGCCAGCGTCCAGGGATGGGACACTGAAGCTTTCTTT.

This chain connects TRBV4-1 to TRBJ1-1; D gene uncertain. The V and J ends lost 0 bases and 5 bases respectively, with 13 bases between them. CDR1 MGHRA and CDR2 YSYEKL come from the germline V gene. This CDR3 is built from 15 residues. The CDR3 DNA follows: TGCGCCAGCAGCCAAGATACGGTTTCACCAACTGAAGCTTTCTTT. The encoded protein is CASSQDTVSPTEAFF.

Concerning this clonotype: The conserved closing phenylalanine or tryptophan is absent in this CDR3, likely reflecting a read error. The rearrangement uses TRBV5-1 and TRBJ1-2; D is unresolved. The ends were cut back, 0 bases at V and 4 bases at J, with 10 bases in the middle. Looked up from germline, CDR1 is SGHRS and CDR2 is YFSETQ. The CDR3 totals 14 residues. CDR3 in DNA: TGCGCCAGCAGCTTGGTCGGCAACTCCTATGGCTACACCTCC. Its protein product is CASSLVGNSYGYTS.

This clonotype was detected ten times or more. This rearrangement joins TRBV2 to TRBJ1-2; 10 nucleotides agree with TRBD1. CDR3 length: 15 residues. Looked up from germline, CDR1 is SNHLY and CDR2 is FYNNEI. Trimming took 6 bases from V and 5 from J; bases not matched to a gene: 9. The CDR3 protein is CASSEFLGQGYGYTF. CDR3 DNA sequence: TGTGCCAGCAGCGAATTTTTGGGACAGGGGTATGGCTACACCTTC.

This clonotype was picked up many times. CDR3 DNA sequence: TGTGCCAGCACCCTAGGGGGGACAGGCGGGGAGCAGTACTTC. Residues: CASTLGGTGGEQYF. The chain employs TRBV6-6 and TRBJ2-7, with 8 bases matching TRBD1. Germline CDR1 is MNHNY and CDR2 is SVGAGI (reference sequence). Unmatched junction bases numbered 12, after V lost 7 bases and J lost 7 bases. The CDR3 has 14 residues.

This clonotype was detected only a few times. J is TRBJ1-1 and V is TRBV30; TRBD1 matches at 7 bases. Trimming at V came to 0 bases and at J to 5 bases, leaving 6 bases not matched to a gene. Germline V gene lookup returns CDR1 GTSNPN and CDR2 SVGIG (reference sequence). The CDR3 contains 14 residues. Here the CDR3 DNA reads TGTGCCTGGAGTGTAATTACAGGGGATACTGAAGCTTTCTTT. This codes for CAWSVITGDTEAFF.

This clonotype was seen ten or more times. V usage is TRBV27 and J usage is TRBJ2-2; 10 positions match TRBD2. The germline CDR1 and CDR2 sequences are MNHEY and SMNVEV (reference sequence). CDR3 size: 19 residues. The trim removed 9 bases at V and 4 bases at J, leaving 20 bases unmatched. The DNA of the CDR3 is TGTGCCAGAAGTAAGGAGGGTAGCGGGGGGCCCCGTTGCACCGGGGAGCTGTTTTTT. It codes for CARSKEGSGGPRCTGELFF.

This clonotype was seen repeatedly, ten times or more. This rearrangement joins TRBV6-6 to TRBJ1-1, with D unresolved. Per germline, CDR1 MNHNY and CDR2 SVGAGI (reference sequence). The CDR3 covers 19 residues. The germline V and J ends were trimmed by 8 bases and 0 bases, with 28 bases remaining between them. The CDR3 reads CASGWRRAPLLEMNTEAFF. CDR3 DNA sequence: TGTGCCAGCGGCTGGAGGAGGGCACCTCTCCTAGAGATGAACACTGAAGCTTTCTTT.

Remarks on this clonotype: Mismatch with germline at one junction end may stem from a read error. The CDR3 coding sequence is TGTGCCAGCAGCGTCGGACAAGGGTTAGCCAAAAACATTAAGTACTTC. Its protein is CASSVGQGLAKNIKYF. The gene calls are TRBV5-4 and TRBJ2-4; D is perhaps TRBD1 (5 bases). CDR1 SGHNT and CDR2 YYREEE come from the germline V gene (reference sequence). This CDR3 contains 16 residues.

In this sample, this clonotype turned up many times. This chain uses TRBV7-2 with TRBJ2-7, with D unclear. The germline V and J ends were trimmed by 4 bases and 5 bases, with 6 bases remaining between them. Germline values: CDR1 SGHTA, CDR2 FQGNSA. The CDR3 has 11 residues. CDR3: CASSYYNEQYF. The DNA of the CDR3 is TGTGCCAGCAGCTATTATAACGAGCAGTACTTC.

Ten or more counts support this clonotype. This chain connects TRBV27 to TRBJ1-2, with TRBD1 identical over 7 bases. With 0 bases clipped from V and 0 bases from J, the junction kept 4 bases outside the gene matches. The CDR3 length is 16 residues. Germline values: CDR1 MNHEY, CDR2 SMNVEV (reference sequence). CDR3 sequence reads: CASSLSGDSANYGYTF. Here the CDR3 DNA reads TGTGCCAGCAGTTTATCGGGGGACAGCGCTAACTATGGCTACACCTTC.

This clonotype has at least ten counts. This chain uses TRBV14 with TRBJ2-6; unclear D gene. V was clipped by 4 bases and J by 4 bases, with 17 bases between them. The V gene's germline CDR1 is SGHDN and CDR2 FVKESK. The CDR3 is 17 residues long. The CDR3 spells CASSRAPRLLGANVLTF. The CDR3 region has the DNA TGTGCCAGCAGCCGGGCTCCCCGCCTTCTGGGGGCCAACGTCCTGACTTTC.

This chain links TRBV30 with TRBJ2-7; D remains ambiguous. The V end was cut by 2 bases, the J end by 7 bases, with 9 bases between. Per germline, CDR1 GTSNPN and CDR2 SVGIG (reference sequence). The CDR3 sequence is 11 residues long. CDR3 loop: CAWSFTGEQYF. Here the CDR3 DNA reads TGTGCCTGGAGTTTTACTGGAGAGCAGTACTTC.

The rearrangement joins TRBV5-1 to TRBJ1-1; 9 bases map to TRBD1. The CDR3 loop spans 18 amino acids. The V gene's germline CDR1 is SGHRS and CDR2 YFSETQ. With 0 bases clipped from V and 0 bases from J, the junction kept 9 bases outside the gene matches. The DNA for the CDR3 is TGCGCCAGCAGCTTGGCCGGGACAGGGAAATACTTGAACACTGAAGCTTTCTTT. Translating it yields CASSLAGTGKYLNTEAFF.

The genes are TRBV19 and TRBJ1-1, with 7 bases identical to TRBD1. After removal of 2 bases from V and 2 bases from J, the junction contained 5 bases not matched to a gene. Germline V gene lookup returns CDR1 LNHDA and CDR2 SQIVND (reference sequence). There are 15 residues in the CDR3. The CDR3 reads CASSILTGSNTEAFF. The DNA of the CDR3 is TGTGCCAGTAGTATACTGACAGGGTCTAACACTGAAGCTTTCTTT.

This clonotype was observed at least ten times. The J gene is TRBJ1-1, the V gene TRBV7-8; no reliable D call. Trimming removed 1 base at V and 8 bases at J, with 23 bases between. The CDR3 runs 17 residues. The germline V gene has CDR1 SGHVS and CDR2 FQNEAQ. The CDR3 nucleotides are TGTGCCAGCAGCTTAGTGTATTCGGGAGGCGCTAGAGGCGAAGCTTTCTTT. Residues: CASSLVYSGGARGEAFF.

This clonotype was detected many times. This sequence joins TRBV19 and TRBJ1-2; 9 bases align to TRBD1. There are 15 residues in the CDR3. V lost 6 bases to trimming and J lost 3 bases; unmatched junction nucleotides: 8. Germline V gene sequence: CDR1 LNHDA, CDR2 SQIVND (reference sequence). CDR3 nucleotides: TGTGCCAGTAGACCACAGGGGGCGCGGGACTATGGCTACACCTTC. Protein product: CASRPQGARDYGYTF.

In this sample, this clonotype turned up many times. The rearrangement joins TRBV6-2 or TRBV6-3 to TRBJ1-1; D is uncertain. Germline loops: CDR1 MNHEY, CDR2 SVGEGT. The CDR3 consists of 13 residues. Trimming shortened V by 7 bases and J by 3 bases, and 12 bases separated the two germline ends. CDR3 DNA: TGTGCCAGCACCATCAACCGGGACACTGAAGCTTTCTTT. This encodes CASTINRDTEAFF.

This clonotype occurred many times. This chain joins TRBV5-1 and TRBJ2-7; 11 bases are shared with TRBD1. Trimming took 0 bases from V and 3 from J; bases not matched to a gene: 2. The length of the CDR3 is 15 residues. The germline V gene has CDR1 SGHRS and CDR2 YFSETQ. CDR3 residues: CASSLEGTGGYEQYF. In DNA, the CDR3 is TGCGCCAGCAGCTTGGAAGGGACAGGGGGCTACGAGCAGTACTTC.

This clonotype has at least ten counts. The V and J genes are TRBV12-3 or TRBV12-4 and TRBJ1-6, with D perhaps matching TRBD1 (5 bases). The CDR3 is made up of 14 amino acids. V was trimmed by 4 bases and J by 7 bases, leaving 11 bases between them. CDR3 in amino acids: CASSWGRQNSPLHF. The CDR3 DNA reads TGTGCCAGCAGTTGGGGCAGGCAAAATTCACCCCTCCACTTT.

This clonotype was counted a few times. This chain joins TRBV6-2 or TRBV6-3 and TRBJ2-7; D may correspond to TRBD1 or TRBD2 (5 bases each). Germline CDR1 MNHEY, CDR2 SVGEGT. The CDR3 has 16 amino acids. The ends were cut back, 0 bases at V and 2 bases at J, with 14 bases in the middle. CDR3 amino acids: CASSYSRGRETYEQYF. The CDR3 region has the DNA TGTGCCAGCAGTTACTCGAGGGGCAGGGAAACCTACGAGCAGTACTTC.

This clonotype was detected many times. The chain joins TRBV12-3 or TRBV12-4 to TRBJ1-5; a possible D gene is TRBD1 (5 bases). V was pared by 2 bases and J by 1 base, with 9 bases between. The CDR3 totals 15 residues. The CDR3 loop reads CASSLFGGSNQPQHF. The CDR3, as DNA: TGTGCCAGCAGTTTATTCGGGGGAAGCAATCAGCCCCAGCATTTT.

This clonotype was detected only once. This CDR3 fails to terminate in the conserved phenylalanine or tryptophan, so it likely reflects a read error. The DNA of the CDR3 is TGTGCCAGCTCACCAAGGGGGGGGACTGTCTCCTACGAGCAGTACCTC. It translates to CASSPRGGTVSYEQYL. The V call is TRBV18, the J call TRBJ2-7; perhaps TRBD2 as D (7 bases). This CDR3 has 16 amino acids. Trimming removed 2 bases at V and 0 bases at J, with 14 bases between. Germline loops: CDR1 KGHSH, CDR2 LQKENI.